What follows are 30 T cell receptor beta chains derived from one specimen sequenced in a study of CD8 T cells in ankylosing spondylitis. MiXCR, run by TCRdb on the 5' RACE reads, gives a single entry per CDR3 protein. Among around 250,000 distinct CDR3 sequences listed, about 11% were seen once. Input material: blood, either unsorted or a sorted T cell fraction (not recorded which). The receptors here all came from a male donor with ankylosing spondylitis or in good health (not recorded which).

This chain links TRBV7-9 with TRBJ2-3; possibly TRBD2 for D (6 bases). The V gene lost 4 bases and the J gene lost 1 base, with 12 bases spanning the gap. The V gene's germline CDR1 is SEHNR and CDR2 FQNEAQ (reference sequence). The CDR3 totals 15 residues. CDR3 DNA: TGTGCCAGCAGCTCACTAGCCTCCGGCACAGATACGCAGTATTTT. The encoded protein is CASSSLASGTDTQYF. The variable domain in full, with the rest retrieved from reference TRBV7-9 and TRBJ2-3, is DTGVSQNPRHKITKRGQNVTFRCDPISEHNRLYWYRQTLGQGPEFLTYFQNEAQLEKSRLLSDRFSAERPKGSFSTLEIQRTEQGDSAMYLCASSSLASGTDTQYFGPGTRLTVL.

At least ten counts were recorded for this clonotype. The chain carries TRBV20-1 and TRBJ2-1; tentatively, D is TRBD2 (5 bases). The V gene lost 7 bases and the J gene lost 0 bases, with 19 bases spanning the gap. Germline V gene sequence: CDR1 DFQATT, CDR2 SNEGSKA (reference sequence). CDR3 length equals 16 residues. The CDR3 DNA reads as TGCAGTGTTATCATCGGGGTTGAGGGCTCCTACAATGAGCAGTTCTTC. Its translation: CSVIIGVEGSYNEQFF.

This clonotype has a count of ten or more. The rearrangement joins TRBV15 to TRBJ2-1; D uncertain. The CDR3 has 15 residues. Looked up from germline, CDR1 is LNHNV and CDR2 is YYDKDF (reference sequence). V lost 5 bases and J lost 4, with 15 bases in between. CDR3 DNA: TGTGCCACCAGCCCCGCGCCTGCTCTATACAATGAGCAGTTCTTC. It specifies CATSPAPALYNEQFF.

This clonotype turned up a few times. This chain uses TRBV5-1 with TRBJ1-1; D might be TRBD1 (5 bases). Trimming cost V 4 bases and J 0 bases, with 19 bases left between them. In germline, CDR1 is SGHRS, CDR2 YFSETQ. This CDR3 comprises 17 residues. CDR3 sequence: CASSPGAGPGLNTEAFF. DNA of the CDR3: TGCGCCAGCAGCCCCGGGGCAGGACCGGGGTTGAACACTGAAGCTTTCTTT.

In this sample, this clonotype turned up many times. This chain links TRBV11-2 with TRBJ1-6; D call uncertain. Germline CDR1 and CDR2: SGHAT and FQNNGV. Trimming shortened V by 0 bases and J by 10 bases, and 7 bases separated the two germline ends. The CDR3 runs to 13 residues. CDR3 in amino acids: CASSLERESPLHF. CDR3 DNA sequence: TGTGCCAGCAGCTTAGAAAGGGAATCACCCCTCCACTTT.

CDR3 sequence: CSVTGLAGFTDTQYF. The CDR3 bases are TGCAGCGTCACGGGACTAGCAGGGTTCACAGATACGCAGTATTTT. V and J are TRBV29-1 and TRBJ2-3, with 9 nucleotides matching TRBD2. Looked up from germline, CDR1 is SQVTM and CDR2 is ANQGSEA. This CDR3 contains 15 residues. After removal of 6 bases from V and 2 bases from J, the junction contained 9 bases not matched to a gene.

Many counts were recorded for this clonotype. The chain carries TRBV6-5 and TRBJ2-1; D is undetermined. The CDR3 is made up of 12 amino acids. Deletions cut 8 bases from V and 7 bases from J, with 12 bases between. The V gene's germline CDR1 is MNHEY and CDR2 SVGAGI. CDR3 in DNA: TGTGCCAGCGGTATTAGAGTGAATGAGCAGTTCTTC. Residues: CASGIRVNEQFF.

In this sample, this clonotype turned up a few times. The chain uses TRBV7-9 and TRBJ2-2; D gene unclear. The CDR3 runs 14 residues. CDR1 is SEHNR, CDR2 FQNEAQ, per germline (reference sequence). V lost 5 bases to trimming and J lost 9 bases, with 16 bases between them. CDR3 sequence reads: CASSPYEESRELFF. DNA of the CDR3: TGTGCCAGCAGCCCCTACGAAGAGAGCCGGGAGCTGTTTTTT. Based on the CDR3 plus reference TRBV7-9 and TRBJ2-2, the full variable domain is DTGVSQNPRHKITKRGQNVTFRCDPISEHNRLYWYRQTLGQGPEFLTYFQNEAQLEKSRLLSDRFSAERPKGSFSTLEIQRTEQGDSAMYLCASSPYEESRELFFGEGSRLTVL.

The chain recombines TRBV20-1 with TRBJ2-7; TRBD1 is a possible D gene (6 bases). CDR3 size: 17 residues. V was trimmed by 4 bases and J by 1 base, leaving 23 bases between them. CDR1 and CDR2 from the germline V gene are DFQATT and SNEGSKA (reference sequence). CDR3: CSATPTDGRGLSYEQYF. CDR3 nucleotide sequence: TGCAGTGCTACCCCCACCGACGGCAGGGGCCTTTCCTACGAGCAGTACTTC.

This clonotype came up many times. This sequence joins TRBV20-1 and TRBJ1-2; 10 bases are a match to TRBD1. V dropped 5 bases and J dropped 4; count of bases not matched to a gene: 10. The CDR3 has 15 residues. Germline CDR1 is DFQATT and CDR2 is SNEGSKA (reference sequence). This chain's CDR3 is CSAGESDRGSYGYTF. The CDR3 DNA is TGCAGTGCTGGGGAATCGGACAGGGGGAGCTATGGCTACACCTTC.

The sample holds a few counts of this clonotype. CDR3 bases: TGTGCCAGCAGTTTTCGTGGGGGGGCCAATGAGCAGTTCTTC. Encoded protein: CASSFRGGANEQFF. This chain joins TRBV12-3 or TRBV12-4 and TRBJ2-1; D might be TRBD2 (7 bases). The CDR3 contains 14 residues. Trimming shortened V by 3 bases and J by 6 bases, and 12 bases separated the two germline ends.

This clonotype was counted ten times or more. This chain links TRBV6-5 with TRBJ2-1; D is unresolved. The germline gives CDR1 MNHEY, CDR2 SVGAGI. Trimming stripped 0 bases from V and 8 bases from J, with 11 bases between. The CDR3 spans 14 residues. The CDR3 loop reads CASSYSPDWDEQFF. The CDR3 coding sequence is TGTGCCAGCAGTTACTCCCCTGACTGGGATGAGCAGTTCTTC.

This clonotype was picked up a small number of times. The chain carries TRBV6-1 and TRBJ2-3; 9 bases agree with TRBD2. J gave up 5 bases and V 3 bases, and 6 bases lay outside the gene matches. This CDR3 has 15 amino acids. Germline lookup yields CDR1 MNHNS and CDR2 SASEGT. This CDR3 reads CASSESAGGQDTQYF. Written as DNA, the CDR3 is TGTGCCAGCAGTGAGTCGGCGGGGGGGCAAGATACGCAGTATTTT.

In this sample, this clonotype turned up a few times. The rearrangement links TRBV6-5 to TRBJ2-1; 8 bases are a match to TRBD2. From germline, CDR1 is MNHEY and CDR2 SVGAGI. This CDR3 contains 17 residues. With 0 bases clipped from V and 8 bases from J, the junction kept 12 bases outside the gene matches. The CDR3 DNA sequence: TGTGCCAGCAGTTACTCGATTTCGGGACTAGATAGCTATGAGCAGTTCTTC. It specifies CASSYSISGLDSYEQFF.

This clonotype was picked up a small number of times. The rearrangement joins TRBV7-3 to TRBJ2-1; TRBD1 might be the D (6 bases). The CDR3 sequence is 13 residues long. Per germline, CDR1 SGHTA and CDR2 FQGTGA. The germline V and J ends were trimmed by 4 bases and 5 bases, with 9 bases remaining between them. The DNA of the CDR3 is TGTGCCAGCAGCTCTCGACAGGACAATGAGCAGTTCTTC. Residues: CASSSRQDNEQFF.

This clonotype was counted ten times or more. V usage is TRBV5-1 and J usage is TRBJ2-6; D unresolved. Trimming shortened V by 4 bases and J by 4 bases, and 12 bases separated the two germline ends. CDR3 size: 15 residues. The germline CDR1 and CDR2 sequences are SGHRS and YFSETQ. The CDR3 loop is CASSNDGIGANVLTF. In DNA form, the CDR3 reads TGCGCCAGCAGCAATGATGGGATCGGGGCCAACGTCCTGACTTTC.

This chain uses TRBV29-1 with TRBJ2-7; TRBD1 might be the D (5 bases). The CDR3 totals 12 residues. V was pared by 4 bases and J by 1 base, with 8 bases between. Looked up from germline, CDR1 is SQVTM and CDR2 is ANQGSEA. DNA for the CDR3: TGCAGCGTTGGTGACAGTTCCTACGAGCAGTACTTC. It encodes CSVGDSSYEQYF.

In its sample, this clonotype was seen many times. CDR3 coding DNA: TGCAGCGGGGGGGGAGGGGGACAGATTATTGAAGCTTTCTTT. Its translation is CSGGGGGQIIEAFF. The V call is TRBV29-1, the J call TRBJ1-1; 7 nucleotides agree with TRBD1. Germline lookup yields CDR1 SQVTM and CDR2 ANQGSEA. The V gene end was trimmed by 7 bases and the J gene end by 7 bases; junction bases not matched to a gene: 15. The CDR3 is 14 residues long.

The chain employs TRBV20-1 and TRBJ2-3; D may be TRBD2 (5 bases). From germline, CDR1 is DFQATT and CDR2 SNEGSKA (reference sequence). The CDR3 contains 13 residues. The V end was cut by 6 bases, the J end by 1 base, with 11 bases between. DNA of the CDR3: TGCAGTGCCTATGTGAGGGGCACAGATACGCAGTATTTT. It translates to CSAYVRGTDTQYF.

A remark on this clonotype: Since a much larger clone is just one base distant, this may be a read error. The V and J genes are TRBV6-2 or TRBV6-3 and TRBJ1-5; D is unclear. V was trimmed by 0 bases and J by 9 bases, leaving 12 bases between them. CDR1 and CDR2 (germline): MNHEY, SVGEGT. This CDR3 is 14 amino acids long. The CDR3: CASSYSASHRPQHF. In DNA, the CDR3 is TGTGCCAGCAGTTACTCGGCCAGTCACCGGCCCCAGCATTTT.

This clonotype was counted ten times or more. This chain links TRBV7-8 with TRBJ2-3; TRBD2 aligns across 10 bases. This CDR3 has 16 residues. V was pared by 7 bases and J by 7 bases, with 14 bases of the junction left unmatched. CDR1 and CDR2 from the germline V gene are SGHVS and FQNEAQ. This chain's CDR3 is CASNLPSSGGDHTQYF. The CDR3 region has the DNA TGTGCCAGCAACCTTCCTTCAAGCGGGGGGGACCATACGCAGTATTTT.

This clonotype has a handful of counts. The rearrangement links TRBV7-9 to TRBJ2-7, with unresolved D. V dropped 2 bases and J dropped 2 bases, with 10 bases sitting between them. This CDR3 comprises 14 residues. Germline loops: CDR1 SEHNR, CDR2 FQNEAQ (reference sequence). The CDR3 region is CASSLTSEAYEQYF. For the CDR3, the DNA is TGTGCCAGCAGCTTAACCTCAGAGGCCTACGAGCAGTACTTC.

The table lists this clonotype with many counts. V usage is TRBV25-1 and J usage is TRBJ2-7, with TRBD1 as a possible D gene (6 bases). From germline, CDR1 is MGHDK and CDR2 SYGVNS. There are 14 residues in the CDR3. V was pared by 3 bases and J by 2 bases, with 11 bases between. In nucleotides, the CDR3 is TGTGCCAGCAGTGACGACAGGTCCCCCTACGAGCAGTACTTC. This encodes CASSDDRSPYEQYF.

Remarks on this clonotype: A much larger clone is a single base away; this may be a read error. The chain joins TRBV5-6 to TRBJ2-1; 8 bases are shared with TRBD2. There are 15 residues in the CDR3. CDR1 is SGHDT and CDR2 is YYEEEE in the germline V gene. The junction had 6 bases not matched to a gene; V was cut back by 6 bases and J by 1 base. CDR3 nucleotides: TGTGCCAGCACCGCGGGGGGCCTTTCCTACAATGAGCAGTTCTTC. This codes for CASTAGGLSYNEQFF.

The chain links TRBV11-2 to TRBJ2-3, with 15 nucleotides matching TRBD2. The CDR3 contains 16 residues. V dropped 5 bases and J dropped 6; count of bases not matched to a gene: 6. CDR1 is SGHAT, CDR2 FQNNGV, per germline. The CDR3 protein is CASSPGLAGGPDTQYF. DNA of the CDR3: TGTGCCAGCAGCCCTGGACTAGCGGGGGGGCCGGATACGCAGTATTTT.

J is TRBJ2-3 and V is TRBV29-1; a weak D match, TRBD2 (6 bases). The CDR3 sequence is 10 residues long. Trimming stripped 6 bases from V and 7 bases from J, with 8 bases between. Germline assignment: CDR1 SQVTM and CDR2 ANQGSEA. CDR3 amino acids: CSVGRNTQYF. CDR3 sequence (DNA): TGCAGCGTGGGGAGGAATACGCAGTATTTT.

This chain uses TRBV13 with TRBJ2-7; TRBD1 aligns across 7 bases. Germline CDR1 is PRHDT and CDR2 is FYEKMQ (reference sequence). V lost 5 bases and J lost 6; bases outside the gene matches: 10. This CDR3 has 14 residues. The CDR3 nucleotides are TGTGCCAGCAGCCCACAGGGGTATTGGGTCGAGCAGTACTTC. Residues: CASSPQGYWVEQYF.

For the CDR3, the DNA is TGCGCCAGCACCCCTACGGCGGGGTTGTACGAGCAGTACTTC. It is translated as CASTPTAGLYEQYF. The rearrangement uses TRBV5-1 and TRBJ2-7; TRBD2 might be the D (6 bases). There are 14 residues in the CDR3. V dropped 6 bases and J dropped 4 bases, with 17 bases sitting between them. Germline CDR1 is SGHRS and CDR2 is YFSETQ.

The chain couples TRBV6-1 to TRBJ2-2; D possibly matches TRBD1 or TRBD2 (5 bases each). The ends were cut back, 8 bases at V and 4 bases at J, with 20 bases in the middle. The CDR3 has 16 amino acids. CDR1 is MNHNS, CDR2 SASEGT, per germline. CDR3 region: CASRRGPTGSTGELFF. The DNA for the CDR3 is TGTGCCAGCCGCCGGGGCCCAACCGGGTCCACCGGGGAGCTGTTTTTT.

This clonotype has a count of ten or more. V is TRBV29-1 and J is TRBJ1-1; D is perhaps TRBD1 (5 bases). The V end was cut by 6 bases, the J end by 0 bases, with 11 bases between. The CDR3 has 13 amino acids. Germline CDR1 SQVTM, CDR2 ANQGSEA. The CDR3 DNA sequence: TGCAGCGTGGTTGACAGCTTGAACACTGAAGCTTTCTTT. It is translated as CSVVDSLNTEAFF.